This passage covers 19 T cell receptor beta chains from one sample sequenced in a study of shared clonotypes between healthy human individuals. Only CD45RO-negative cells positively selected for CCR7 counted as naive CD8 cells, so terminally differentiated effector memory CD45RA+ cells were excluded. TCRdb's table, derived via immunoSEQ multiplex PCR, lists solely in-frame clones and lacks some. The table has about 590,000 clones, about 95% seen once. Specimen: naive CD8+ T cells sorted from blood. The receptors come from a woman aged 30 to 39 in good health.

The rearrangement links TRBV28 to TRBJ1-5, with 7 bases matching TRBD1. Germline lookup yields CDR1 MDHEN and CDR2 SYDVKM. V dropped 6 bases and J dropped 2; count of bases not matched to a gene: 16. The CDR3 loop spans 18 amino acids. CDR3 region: CASSPQGQIDSGNQPQHF. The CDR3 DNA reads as TGTGCCAGCAGCCCTCAGGGACAGATCGATAGCGGCAATCAGCCCCAGCATTTT.

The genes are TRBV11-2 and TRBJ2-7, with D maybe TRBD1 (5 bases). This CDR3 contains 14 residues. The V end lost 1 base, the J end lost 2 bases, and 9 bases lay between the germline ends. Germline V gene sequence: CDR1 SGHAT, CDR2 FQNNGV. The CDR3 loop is CASSLVQGTYEQYF. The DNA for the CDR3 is TGTGCCAGCAGCTTAGTTCAGGGAACCTACGAGCAGTACTTC.

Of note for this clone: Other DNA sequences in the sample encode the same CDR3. CDR3 nucleotides: TGTGCCAGCAGCTGGGGGACCGGGGAGCTGTTTTTT. This sequence encodes CASSWGTGELFF. The J gene is TRBJ2-2, the V gene TRBV27; D possibly matches TRBD1 or TRBD2 (5 bases each). The CDR3 contains 12 residues. Trimming left V 6 bases short and J 5 bases short, with 7 bases between. The germline V gene encodes CDR1 MNHEY and CDR2 SMNVEV (reference sequence).

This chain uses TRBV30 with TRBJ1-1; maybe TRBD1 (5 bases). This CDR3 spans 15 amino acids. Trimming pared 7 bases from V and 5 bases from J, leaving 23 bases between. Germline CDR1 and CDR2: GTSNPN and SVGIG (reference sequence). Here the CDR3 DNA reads TGTGCCTTTTCTGTAGGGTGGGGGAGAGGGACTGAAGCTTTCTTT. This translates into CAFSVGWGRGTEAFF.

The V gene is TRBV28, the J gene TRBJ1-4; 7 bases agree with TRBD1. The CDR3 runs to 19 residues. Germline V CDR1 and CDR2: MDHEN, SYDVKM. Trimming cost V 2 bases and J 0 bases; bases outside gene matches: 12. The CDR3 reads CASSLPRGDIITTNEKLFF. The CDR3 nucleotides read TGTGCCAGCAGTTTACCCAGGGGGGACATCATTACAACTAATGAAAAACTGTTTTTT.

The CDR3 sequence: CASSVEVEGRATGELFF. The DNA of the CDR3 is TGTGCCAGCAGCGTAGAGGTGGAAGGGAGGGCCACCGGGGAGCTGTTTTTT. This chain connects TRBV9 to TRBJ2-2, with 7 nucleotides matching TRBD2. Germline-derived CDR1 and CDR2 are SGDLS and YYNGEE. CDR3 length: 17 amino acids. The junction had 9 bases not matched to a gene; V was cut back by 0 bases and J by 4 bases.

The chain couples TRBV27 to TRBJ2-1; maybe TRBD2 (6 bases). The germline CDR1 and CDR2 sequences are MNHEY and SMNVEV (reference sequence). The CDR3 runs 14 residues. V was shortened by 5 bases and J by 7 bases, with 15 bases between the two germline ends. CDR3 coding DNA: TGTGCCAGCAGTAACCGGGACTTGCGAAATGAGCAGTTCTTC. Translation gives CASSNRDLRNEQFF.

The CDR3 nucleotides are TGCAGCGTCATTAGCACCGGGGAGCTGTTTTTT. As protein: CSVISTGELFF. The rearrangement uses TRBV29-1 and TRBJ2-2; no clear D gene. V was clipped by 6 bases and J by 4 bases, with 6 bases between them. Germline V CDR1 and CDR2: SQVTM, ANQGSEA. This CDR3 is 11 amino acids long.

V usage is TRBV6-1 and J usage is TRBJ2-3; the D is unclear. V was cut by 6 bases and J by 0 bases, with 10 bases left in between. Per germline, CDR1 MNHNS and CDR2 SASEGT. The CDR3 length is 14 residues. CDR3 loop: CASRAADSTDTQYF. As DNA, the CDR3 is TGTGCCAGCAGGGCGGCGGATAGCACAGATACGCAGTATTTT.

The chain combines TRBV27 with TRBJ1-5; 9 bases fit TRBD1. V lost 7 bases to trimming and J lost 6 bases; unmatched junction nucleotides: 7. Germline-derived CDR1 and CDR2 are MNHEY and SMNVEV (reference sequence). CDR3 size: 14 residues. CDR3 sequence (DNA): TGTGCCAGCACCGCGACAGGGGGTAGTCAGCCCCAGCATTTT. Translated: CASTATGGSQPQHF.

CDR3 sequence (DNA): TGTGCCAGCAGCTTAGAAGACCCCTGGCGGGAGGGCTCCTACGAGCAGTACTTC. As protein: CASSLEDPWREGSYEQYF. The V and J genes are TRBV7-6 and TRBJ2-7; 9 nucleotides agree with TRBD2. The CDR3 length is 18 residues. J was trimmed by 0 bases and V by 1 base; bases with no gene match: 10. Germline V gene sequence: CDR1 SGHVS, CDR2 FNYEAQ. The full variable domain, its missing parts supplied by reference TRBV7-6 and TRBJ2-7, is GAGVSQSPRYKVTKRGQDVALRCDPISGHVSLYWYRQALGQGPEFLTYFNYEAQQDKSGLPNDRFSAERPEGSISTLTIQRTEQRDSAMYRCASSLEDPWREGSYEQYFGPGTRLTVT.

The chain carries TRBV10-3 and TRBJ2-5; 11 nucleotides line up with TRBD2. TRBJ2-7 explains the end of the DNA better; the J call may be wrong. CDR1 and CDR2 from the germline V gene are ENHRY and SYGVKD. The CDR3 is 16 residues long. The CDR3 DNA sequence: TGTGCCATCAGCGCCACCGGGACTAGCGGTACCTACGAGCAGTACTTC. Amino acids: CAISATGTSGTYEQYF.

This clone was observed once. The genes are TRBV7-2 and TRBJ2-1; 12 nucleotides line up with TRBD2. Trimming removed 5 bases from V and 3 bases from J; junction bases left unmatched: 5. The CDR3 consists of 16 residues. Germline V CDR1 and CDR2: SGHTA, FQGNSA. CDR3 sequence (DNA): TGTGCCAGCAGCATAACGACTAGCGGGAGCTACAATGAGCAGTTCTTC. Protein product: CASSITTSGSYNEQFF.

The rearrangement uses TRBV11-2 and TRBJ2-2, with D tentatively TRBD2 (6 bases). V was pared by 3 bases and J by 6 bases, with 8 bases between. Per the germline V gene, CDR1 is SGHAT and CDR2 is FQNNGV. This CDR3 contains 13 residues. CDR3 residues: CASSLGEAGELFF. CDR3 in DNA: TGTGCCAGCAGCTTGGGGGAGGCCGGGGAGCTGTTTTTT. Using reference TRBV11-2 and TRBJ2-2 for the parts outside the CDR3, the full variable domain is EAGVAQSPRYKIIEKRQSVAFWCNPISGHATLYWYQQILGQGPKLLIQFQNNGVVDDSQLPKDRFSAERLKGVDSTLKIQPAKLEDSAVYLCASSLGEAGELFFGEGSRLTVL.

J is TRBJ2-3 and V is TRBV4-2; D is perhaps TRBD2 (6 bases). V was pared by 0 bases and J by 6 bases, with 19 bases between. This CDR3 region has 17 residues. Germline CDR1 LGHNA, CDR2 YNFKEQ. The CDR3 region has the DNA TGTGCCAGCAGCCAAGATGTTAGGCTAGCGAAAAGGGATACGCAGTATTTT. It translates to CASSQDVRLAKRDTQYF.

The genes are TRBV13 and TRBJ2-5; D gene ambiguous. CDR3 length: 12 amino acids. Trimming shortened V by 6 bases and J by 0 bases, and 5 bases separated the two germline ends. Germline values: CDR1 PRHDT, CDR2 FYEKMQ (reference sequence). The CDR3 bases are TGTGCCAGCAGTTACCACCAAGAGACCCAGTACTTC. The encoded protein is CASSYHQETQYF. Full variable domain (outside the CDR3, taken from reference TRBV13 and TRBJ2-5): AAGVIQSPRHLIKEKRETATLKCYPIPRHDTVYWYQQGPGQDPQFLISFYEKMQSDKGSIPDRFSAQQFSDYHSELNMSSLELGDSALYFCASSYHQETQYFGPGTRLLVL.

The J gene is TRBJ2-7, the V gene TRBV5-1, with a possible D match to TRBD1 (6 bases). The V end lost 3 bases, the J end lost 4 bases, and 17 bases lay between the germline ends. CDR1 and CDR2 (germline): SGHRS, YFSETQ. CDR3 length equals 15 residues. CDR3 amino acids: CASSYFLDSTYEQYF. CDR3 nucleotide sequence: TGCGCCAGCAGCTATTTCCTGGACAGTACGTACGAGCAGTACTTC.

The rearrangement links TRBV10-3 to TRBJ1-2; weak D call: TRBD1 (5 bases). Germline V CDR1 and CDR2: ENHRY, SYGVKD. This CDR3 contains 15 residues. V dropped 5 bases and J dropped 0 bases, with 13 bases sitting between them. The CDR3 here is CAISIPGGANYGYTF. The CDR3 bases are TGTGCCATCAGTATCCCCGGGGGTGCTAACTATGGCTACACCTTC.

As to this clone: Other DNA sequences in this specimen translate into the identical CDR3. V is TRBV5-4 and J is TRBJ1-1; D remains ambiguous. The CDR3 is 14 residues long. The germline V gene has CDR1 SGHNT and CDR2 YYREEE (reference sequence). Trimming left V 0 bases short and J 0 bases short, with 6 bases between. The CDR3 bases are TGTGCCAGCAGCTTGGGGGGAATGAACACTGAAGCTTTCTTT. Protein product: CASSLGGMNTEAFF.